Given below is one T cell receptor beta chain in context. Time point reported: pre-sensitization, week 0. Described treatment: therapeutic diphenylcyclopropenone sensitization with weekly scalp DPC. Someone pulled total RNA out of unfractionated whole blood. These data are taken from a study of human T cells and chemical hapten exposure. The CDR3 covers 17 residues. TCRdb re-called the RACE reads through MiXCR, storing one row per CDR3 protein. Found here are tens of thousands of distinct CDR3 sequences, 12% of them singletons; the top ten hold 1.9%. The starting material was whole blood, obtained in connection with sensitization to the hapten diphenylcyclopropenone (DPC). The chain has TRBV21-1 and TRBJ1-6; TRBD1 is the table's D call, not checked against the DNA. TRBV21-1 is annotated as a pseudogene. This TCR was sampled from a woman in her thirties or forties with alopecia areata. Some clones in this sample may be carry-over from other donors' samples. Here the CDR3 DNA reads TGTGCCAGCAGAAGGGACACACTGAGCTCCTATAATTCACCCCTCCACTTT. It translates to CASRRDTLSSYNSPLHF.